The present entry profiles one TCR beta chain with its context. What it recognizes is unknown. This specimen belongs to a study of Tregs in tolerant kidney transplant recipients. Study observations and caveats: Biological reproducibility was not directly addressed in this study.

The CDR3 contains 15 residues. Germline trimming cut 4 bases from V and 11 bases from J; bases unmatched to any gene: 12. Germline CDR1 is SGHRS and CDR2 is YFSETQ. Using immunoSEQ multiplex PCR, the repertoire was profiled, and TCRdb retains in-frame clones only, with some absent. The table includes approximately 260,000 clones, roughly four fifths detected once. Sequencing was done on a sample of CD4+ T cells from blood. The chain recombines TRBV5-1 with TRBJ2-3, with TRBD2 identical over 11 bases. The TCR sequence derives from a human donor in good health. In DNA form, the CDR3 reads TGCGCCAGCAGCACAGGGACTAGCGGAGCTCAGGGGCAGTATTTT. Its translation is CASSTGTSGAQGQYF.